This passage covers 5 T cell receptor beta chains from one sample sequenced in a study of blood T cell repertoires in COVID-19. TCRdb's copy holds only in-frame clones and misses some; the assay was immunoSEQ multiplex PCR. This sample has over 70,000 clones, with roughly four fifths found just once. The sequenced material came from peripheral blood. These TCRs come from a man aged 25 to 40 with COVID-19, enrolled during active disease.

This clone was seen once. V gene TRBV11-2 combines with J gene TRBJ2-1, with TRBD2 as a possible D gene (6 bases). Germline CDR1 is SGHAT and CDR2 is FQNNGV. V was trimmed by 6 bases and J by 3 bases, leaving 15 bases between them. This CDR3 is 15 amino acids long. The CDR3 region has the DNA TGTGCCAGCAGTAGTGAGGGAGGTGACTACAATGAGCAGTTCTTC. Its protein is CASSSEGGDYNEQFF.

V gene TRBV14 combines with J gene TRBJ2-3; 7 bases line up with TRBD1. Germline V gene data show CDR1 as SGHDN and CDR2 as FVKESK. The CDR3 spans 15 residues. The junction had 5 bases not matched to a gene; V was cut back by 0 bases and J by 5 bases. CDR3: CASSQEGDRGDTQYF. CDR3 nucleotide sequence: TGTGCCAGCAGCCAAGAGGGGGACAGAGGAGATACGCAGTATTTT. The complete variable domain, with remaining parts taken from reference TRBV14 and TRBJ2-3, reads EAGVTQFPSHSVIEKGQTVTLRCDPISGHDNLYWYRRVMGKEIKFLLHFVKESKQDESGMPNNRFLAERTGGTYSTLKVQPAELEDSGVYFCASSQEGDRGDTQYFGPGTRLTVL.

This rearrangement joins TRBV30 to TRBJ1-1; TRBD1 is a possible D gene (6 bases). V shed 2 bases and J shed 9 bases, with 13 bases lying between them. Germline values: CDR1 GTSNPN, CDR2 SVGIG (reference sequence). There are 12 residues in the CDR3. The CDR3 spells CAWSLPRGKAFF. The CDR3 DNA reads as TGTGCCTGGAGTCTACCTAGGGGGAAAGCTTTCTTT.

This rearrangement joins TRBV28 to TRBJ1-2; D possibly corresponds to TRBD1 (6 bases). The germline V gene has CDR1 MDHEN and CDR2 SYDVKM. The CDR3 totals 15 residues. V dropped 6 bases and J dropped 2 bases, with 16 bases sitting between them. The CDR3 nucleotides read TGTGCCAGCAGCCAATCCGGCAGGGGAAACTATGGCTACACCTTC. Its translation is CASSQSGRGNYGYTF.

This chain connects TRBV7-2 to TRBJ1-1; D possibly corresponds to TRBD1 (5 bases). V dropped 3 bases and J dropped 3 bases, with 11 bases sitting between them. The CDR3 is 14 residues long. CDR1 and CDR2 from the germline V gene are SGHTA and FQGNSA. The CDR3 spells CASSFPRAYTEAFF. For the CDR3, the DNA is TGTGCCAGCAGCTTTCCCAGGGCATACACTGAAGCTTTCTTT.